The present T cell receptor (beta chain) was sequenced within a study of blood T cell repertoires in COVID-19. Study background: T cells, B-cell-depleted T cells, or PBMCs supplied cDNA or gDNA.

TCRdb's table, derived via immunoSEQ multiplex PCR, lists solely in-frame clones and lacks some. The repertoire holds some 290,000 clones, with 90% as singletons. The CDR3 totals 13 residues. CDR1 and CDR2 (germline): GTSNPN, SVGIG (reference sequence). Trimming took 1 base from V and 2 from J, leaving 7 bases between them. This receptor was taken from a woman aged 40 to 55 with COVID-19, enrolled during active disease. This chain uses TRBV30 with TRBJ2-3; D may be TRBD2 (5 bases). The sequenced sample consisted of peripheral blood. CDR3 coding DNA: TGTGCCTGGAGTGCGCGGGTCACAGATACGCAGTATTTT. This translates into CAWSARVTDTQYF.